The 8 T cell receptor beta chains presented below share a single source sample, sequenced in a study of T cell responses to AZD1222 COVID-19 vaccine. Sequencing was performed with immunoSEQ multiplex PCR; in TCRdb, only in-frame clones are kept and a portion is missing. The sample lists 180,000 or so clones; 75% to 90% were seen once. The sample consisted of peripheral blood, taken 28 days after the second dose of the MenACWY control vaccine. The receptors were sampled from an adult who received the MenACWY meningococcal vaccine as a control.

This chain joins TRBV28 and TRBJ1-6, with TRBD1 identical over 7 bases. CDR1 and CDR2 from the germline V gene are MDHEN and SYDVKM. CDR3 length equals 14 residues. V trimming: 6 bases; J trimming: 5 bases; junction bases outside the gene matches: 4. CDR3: CASSPGQNNSPLHF. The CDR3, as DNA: TGTGCCAGCAGCCCGGGACAGAATAATTCACCCCTCCACTTT.

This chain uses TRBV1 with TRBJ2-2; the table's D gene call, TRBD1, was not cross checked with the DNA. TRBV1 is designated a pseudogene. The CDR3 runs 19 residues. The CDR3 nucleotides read TGCACCAGCAGCCAAGATCCCCAAGCGGTGACAGGGACCACCGGGGAGCTGTTTTTT. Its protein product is CTSSQDPQAVTGTTGELFF.

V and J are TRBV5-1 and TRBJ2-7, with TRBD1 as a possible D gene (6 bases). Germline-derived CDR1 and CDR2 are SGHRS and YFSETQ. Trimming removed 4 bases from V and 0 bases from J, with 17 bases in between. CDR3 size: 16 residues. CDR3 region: CASSPTDSTFSYEQYF. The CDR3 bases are TGCGCCAGCAGCCCAACGGACAGTACTTTCTCCTACGAGCAGTACTTC.

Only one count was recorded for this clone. The CDR3 DNA follows: TGTGCCAGCAGTAGGGGATATGGCGGGGAGCTGTTTTTT. The encoded protein is CASSRGYGGELFF. This rearrangement joins TRBV25-1 to TRBJ2-2; D is possibly TRBD1 (5 bases). The V end lost 5 bases, the J end lost 7 bases, and 11 bases lay between the germline ends. Looked up from germline, CDR1 is MGHDK and CDR2 is SYGVNS. The CDR3 sequence is 13 residues long.

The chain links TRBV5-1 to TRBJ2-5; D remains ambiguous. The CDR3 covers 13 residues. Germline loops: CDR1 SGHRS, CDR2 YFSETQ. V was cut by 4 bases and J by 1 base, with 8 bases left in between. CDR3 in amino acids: CASSNDGQETQYF. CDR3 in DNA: TGCGCCAGCAGCAACGACGGCCAAGAGACCCAGTACTTC.

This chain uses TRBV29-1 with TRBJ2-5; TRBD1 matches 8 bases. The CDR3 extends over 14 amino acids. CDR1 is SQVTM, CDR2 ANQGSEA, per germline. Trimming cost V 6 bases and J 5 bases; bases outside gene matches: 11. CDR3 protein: CSVTPQGGWETQYF. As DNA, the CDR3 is TGCAGCGTAACCCCACAGGGGGGTTGGGAGACCCAGTACTTC.

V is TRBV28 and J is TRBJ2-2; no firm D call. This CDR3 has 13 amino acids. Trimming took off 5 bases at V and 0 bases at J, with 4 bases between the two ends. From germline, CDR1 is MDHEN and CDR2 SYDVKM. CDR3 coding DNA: TGTGCCAGCAGTGGGGCGAACACCGGGGAGCTGTTTTTT. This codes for CASSGANTGELFF. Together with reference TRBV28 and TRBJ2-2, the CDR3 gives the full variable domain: DVKVTQSSRYLVKRTGEKVFLECVQDMDHENMFWYRQDPGLGLRLIYFSYDVKMKEKGDIPEGYSVSREKKERFSLILESASTNQTSMYLCASSGANTGELFFGEGSRLTVL.

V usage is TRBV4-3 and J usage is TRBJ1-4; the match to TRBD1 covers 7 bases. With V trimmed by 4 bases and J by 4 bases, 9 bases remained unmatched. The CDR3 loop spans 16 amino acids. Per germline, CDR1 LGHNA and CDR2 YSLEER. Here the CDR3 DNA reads TGCGCCAGCAGCCCATCCGGGACAGTTATTAATGAAAAACTGTTTTTT. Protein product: CASSPSGTVINEKLFF.